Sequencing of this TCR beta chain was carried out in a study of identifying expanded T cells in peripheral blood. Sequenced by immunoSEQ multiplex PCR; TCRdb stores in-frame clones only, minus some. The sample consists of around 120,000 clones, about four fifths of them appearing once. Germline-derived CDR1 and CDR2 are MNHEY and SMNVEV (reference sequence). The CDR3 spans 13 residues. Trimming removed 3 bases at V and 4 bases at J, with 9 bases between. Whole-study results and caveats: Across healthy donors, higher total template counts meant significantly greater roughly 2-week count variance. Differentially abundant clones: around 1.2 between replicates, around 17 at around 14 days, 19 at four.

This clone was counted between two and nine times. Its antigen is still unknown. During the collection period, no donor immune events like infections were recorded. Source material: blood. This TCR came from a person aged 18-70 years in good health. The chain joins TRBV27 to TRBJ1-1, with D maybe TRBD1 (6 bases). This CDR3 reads CASSFGGFTEAFF. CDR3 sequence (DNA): TGTGCCAGCAGTTTCGGGGGCTTCACTGAAGCTTTCTTT.